Listed here are 2 T cell receptor beta chains from one sample, sequenced in a study of blood T cell repertoires in COVID-19. Sequenced by immunoSEQ multiplex PCR; TCRdb stores in-frame clones only, minus some. The sample yields roughly 150,000 clones, about four fifths seen once. Sequences were obtained from peripheral blood. The origin of the receptors is a woman aged 60-75 years with COVID-19, enrolled during active disease.

The chain links TRBV18 to TRBJ1-2; D may be TRBD1 (5 bases). Trimming shortened V by 3 bases and J by 7 bases, and 12 bases separated the two germline ends. Germline V gene data show CDR1 as KGHSH and CDR2 as LQKENI. The CDR3 loop spans 13 amino acids. The CDR3 nucleotides read TGTGCCAGCTCACCGTCGGGGGAGGTTGGCTACACCTTC. Its translation is CASSPSGEVGYTF.

This chain joins TRBV2 and TRBJ1-1, with D tentatively TRBD1 (5 bases). V was clipped by 5 bases and J by 3 bases, with 10 bases between them. This CDR3 region has 13 residues. Germline values: CDR1 SNHLY, CDR2 FYNNEI. The CDR3 protein is CASSPGSHTEAFF. The CDR3, as DNA: TGTGCCAGCAGTCCAGGGTCGCACACTGAAGCTTTCTTT. Full variable domain (remainder filled in from reference TRBV2 and TRBJ1-1): EPEVTQTPSHQVTQMGQEVILRCVPISNHLYFYWYRQILGQKVEFLVSFYNNEISEKSEIFDDQFSVERPDGSNFTLKIRSTKLEDSAMYFCASSPGSHTEAFFGQGTRLTVV.